A single sample is the source of the 20 T cell receptor beta chains below, sequenced in a study of identical twins. TCRdb re-derived calls from the 5' RACE reads in MiXCR, one entry per CDR3 protein. The sample lists roughly 250,000 distinct CDR3 sequences, roughly 7.5% occurring once. The same specimen was also included in a second study, on yellow fever vaccine responses in identical twins.

Sequenced sample: CD8+ T cells sorted from blood. The receptors derive from a woman aged 18-30 years in good health.

The rearrangement links TRBV29-1 to TRBJ2-5; D uncertain. Trimming removed 7 bases at V and 0 bases at J, with 3 bases between. The CDR3 length is 10 residues. Looked up from germline, CDR1 is SQVTM and CDR2 is ANQGSEA. This chain's CDR3 is CSGYQETQYF. Written as DNA, the CDR3 is TGCAGCGGGTACCAAGAGACCCAGTACTTC.

This clonotype appeared a few times. This chain links TRBV27 with TRBJ2-2; TRBD1 agrees at 9 bases. Trimming removed 6 bases from V and 6 bases from J; junction bases left unmatched: 8. Germline CDR1 and CDR2: MNHEY and SMNVEV (reference sequence). CDR3 length equals 15 residues. The CDR3 region is CASSPRDRAAGELFF. The CDR3 nucleotides read TGTGCCAGCAGCCCCCGGGACAGGGCGGCCGGGGAGCTGTTTTTT.

This clonotype was detected ten times or more. V is TRBV4-1 and J is TRBJ1-4; 7 bases align to TRBD1. Trimming took 4 bases from V and 5 from J; bases not matched to a gene: 7. The CDR3 covers 15 residues. Per the germline V gene, CDR1 is MGHRA and CDR2 is YSYEKL. The CDR3 DNA reads as TGCGCCAGCAGCCCGTGGGACAGCGGGAATGAAAAACTGTTTTTT. Protein sequence: CASSPWDSGNEKLFF.

J is TRBJ1-5 and V is TRBV6-5, with D unresolved. CDR1 is MNHEY, CDR2 SVGAGI, per germline. The CDR3 totals 19 residues. Trimming left V 4 bases short and J 2 bases short, with 24 bases between. The CDR3 loop reads CASSSATSGSPWGNQPQHF. The CDR3, as DNA: TGTGCCAGCAGTTCCGCAACGTCCGGGTCCCCCTGGGGCAATCAGCCCCAGCATTTT.

Written as DNA, the CDR3 is TGTGCCAGCAGCTCAATTCAGGGGGAATCACCCCTCCACTTT. Encoded protein: CASSSIQGESPLHF. This chain connects TRBV7-9 to TRBJ1-6, with TRBD1 matching 7 bases. V shed 4 bases and J 10 bases; nucleotides not matched to a gene: 7. Germline loops: CDR1 SEHNR, CDR2 FQNEAQ (reference sequence). The CDR3 has 14 residues.

The J gene is TRBJ2-3, the V gene TRBV12-3 or TRBV12-4; 9 bases agree with TRBD2. The CDR3 covers 16 residues. The J segment lost 3 bases and the V segment lost 6 bases, leaving 10 bases of the junction unmatched. This CDR3 is CASSPLGTSKTDTQYF. In DNA, the CDR3 is TGTGCCAGCAGCCCCTTGGGGACTAGCAAAACAGATACGCAGTATTTT.

The chain combines TRBV6-1 with TRBJ2-7; D is possibly TRBD2 (5 bases). From germline, CDR1 is MNHNS and CDR2 SASEGT. There are 12 residues in the CDR3. The ends were cut back, 2 bases at V and 4 bases at J, with 6 bases in the middle. The CDR3 sequence: CASSETGYEQYF. DNA of the CDR3: TGTGCCAGCAGTGAAACGGGATACGAGCAGTACTTC.

The chain employs TRBV12-3 or TRBV12-4 and TRBJ2-1; the D is unclear. V lost 3 bases to trimming and J lost 5 bases, with 8 bases between them. The CDR3 spans 13 residues. The CDR3 region is CASSFGQHNEQFF. CDR3 coding DNA: TGTGCCAGCAGTTTCGGGCAGCACAATGAGCAGTTCTTC.

This clonotype was observed at least ten times. The chain combines TRBV2 with TRBJ2-1; 14 positions agree with TRBD2. J was trimmed by 4 bases and V by 0 bases; bases with no gene match: 8. The CDR3 extends over 19 amino acids. Per germline, CDR1 SNHLY and CDR2 FYNNEI. DNA for the CDR3: TGTGCCAGCAGTGAAGCGTACGGGACTAGCGGGAGCTATTACAATGAGCAGTTCTTC. Residues: CASSEAYGTSGSYYNEQFF.

In DNA, the CDR3 is TGTGCCAGCAGTTTATATGGGGGACTTTATCAGCCCCAGCATTTT. This sequence encodes CASSLYGGLYQPQHF. This chain connects TRBV27 to TRBJ1-5; D may be TRBD1 (5 bases). The V end was cut by 1 base, the J end by 5 bases, with 12 bases between. The germline gives CDR1 MNHEY, CDR2 SMNVEV (reference sequence). This CDR3 is 15 amino acids long.

This clonotype has a count of ten or more. This sequence joins TRBV9 and TRBJ2-1, with 7 bases aligning to TRBD2. The CDR3 runs 14 residues. Trimming at V came to 0 bases and at J to 4 bases, leaving 1 base not matched to a gene. CDR1 and CDR2 from the germline V gene are SGDLS and YYNGEE. CDR3 protein: CASSVGGGYNEQFF. The CDR3 DNA reads as TGTGCCAGCAGCGTAGGGGGAGGGTACAATGAGCAGTTCTTC.

Ten or more counts support this clonotype. The gene calls are TRBV12-3 or TRBV12-4 and TRBJ2-5; D gene ambiguous. V was trimmed by 1 base and J by 1 base, leaving 4 bases between them. The CDR3 is made up of 13 amino acids. CDR3 amino acids: CASSLESQETQYF. The CDR3 nucleotides read TGTGCCAGCAGTTTAGAGTCCCAAGAGACCCAGTACTTC.

This clonotype has just a few counts. The V call is TRBV27, the J call TRBJ2-3, with 7 bases that match TRBD2. This CDR3 spans 19 amino acids. Germline-derived CDR1 and CDR2 are MNHEY and SMNVEV (reference sequence). V lost 2 bases, J lost 3 bases, and 17 bases stayed unmatched. In DNA, the CDR3 is TGTGCCAGCAGTTTAAGATGGCGGGAGACACCCCTGGTAACAGATACGCAGTATTTT. It translates to CASSLRWRETPLVTDTQYF.

This clonotype showed up many times. This chain links TRBV25-1 with TRBJ1-2; 9 bases match TRBD1. The germline V gene has CDR1 MGHDK and CDR2 SYGVNS. The CDR3 extends over 13 amino acids. V lost 7 bases, J lost 4 bases, and 4 bases stayed unmatched. This CDR3 reads CASNTGGGYGYTF. The CDR3 DNA sequence: TGTGCCAGCAACACAGGGGGCGGCTATGGCTACACCTTC.

The CDR3 region is CASSQDPTLLGTGELFF. CDR3 sequence (DNA): TGTGCCAGCAGCCAAGACCCGACACTCCTTGGCACCGGGGAGCTGTTTTTT. The rearrangement links TRBV3-1 to TRBJ2-2, with no clear D. The V end lost 0 bases, the J end lost 4 bases, and 15 bases lay between the germline ends. CDR1 is LGHDT, CDR2 YNNKEL, per germline (reference sequence). This CDR3 comprises 17 residues.

This clonotype was recorded many times. The chain employs TRBV12-3 or TRBV12-4 and TRBJ1-5; TRBD1 matches 7 bases. The CDR3 contains 14 residues. V dropped 6 bases and J dropped 6; count of bases not matched to a gene: 8. The CDR3 nucleotides read TGTGCCAGCAGACTCACAGGGGTGGCTCAGCCCCAGCATTTT. The encoded protein is CASRLTGVAQPQHF.

The chain carries TRBV2 and TRBJ1-2, with TRBD1 as a possible D gene (5 bases). V lost 4 bases, J lost 2 bases, and 8 bases lay in between. Germline CDR1 and CDR2: SNHLY and FYNNEI. The length of the CDR3 is 13 residues. The CDR3 here is CASSAGDNYGYTF. CDR3 nucleotides: TGTGCCAGCAGTGCGGGGGACAACTATGGCTACACCTTC.

This clonotype was seen a few times. The chain combines TRBV7-8 with TRBJ2-1; D unclear. Germline V lookup: CDR1 SGHVS, CDR2 FQNEAQ. V lost 0 bases to trimming and J lost 0 bases, with 12 bases between them. The CDR3 length is 17 residues. CDR3 DNA: TGTGCCAGCAGCTTAGCCCCTCTCACCGGCTCCTACAATGAGCAGTTCTTC. Protein product: CASSLAPLTGSYNEQFF. The variable domain in full, completed from reference TRBV7-8 and TRBJ2-1, reads GAGVSQSPRYKVAKRGQDVALRCDPISGHVSLFWYQQALGQGPEFLTYFQNEAQLDKSGLPSDRFFAERPEGSVSTLKIQRTQQEDSAVYLCASSLAPLTGSYNEQFFGPGTRLTVL.

This clonotype was seen ten or more times. V gene TRBV7-9 combines with J gene TRBJ2-3; D is unresolved. The V end was cut by 6 bases, the J end by 4 bases, with 11 bases between. The CDR3 has 13 amino acids. Germline V gives CDR1 SEHNR, CDR2 FQNEAQ (reference sequence). The CDR3 DNA is TGTGCCAGCAGTCAAGACGAGGCAGATACGCAGTATTTT. Translating gives CASSQDEADTQYF.

V gene TRBV3-1 combines with J gene TRBJ2-7, with TRBD1 matching 9 bases. V shed 5 bases and J 4 bases; nucleotides not matched to a gene: 6. The CDR3 contains 14 residues. Germline V gives CDR1 LGHDT, CDR2 YNNKEL (reference sequence). The CDR3 here is CASSSGQGYYEQYF. The CDR3 DNA follows: TGTGCCAGCAGCTCGGGACAGGGTTATTACGAGCAGTACTTC.